This note documents a single T cell receptor beta chain sequence. The antigen is unknown. This sample was taken from a study of cytomegalovirus exposure and HLA in healthy donors. With 60 Vbeta and 13 Jbeta primers, the PCR was carried out. Per the study methods: A later analysis tallied approximately 78 million unique TCR beta chains, some 12 million of them shared. Clones were read by immunoSEQ multiplex PCR, and TCRdb kept only the in-frame ones, dropping some. Clone size and the V and J calls come from that table; the DNA yielded D and trimming. The table for this sample gives 180,000 or so clones. Trimming removed 8 bases from V and 7 bases from J; junction bases left unmatched: 3. This CDR3 has 14 amino acids. Germline V gene lookup returns CDR1 SNHLY and CDR2 FYNNEI. Whole-study findings and limits: Versus the approximately 670-donor mean, an Asian-associated ancestry cluster reportedly showed fewer N-insertions in a later analysis. Three chains tied to CMV proved CMV antigen-specific in vitro.

The sample consisted of PBMCs. The rearrangement uses TRBV2 and TRBJ2-2, with 14 bases fitting TRBD2. The sequence derives from a boy aged 10-17 years in good health and CMV-seronegative. CDR3 loop: CASVGLAGGGELFF. The DNA of the CDR3 is TGTGCCAGCGTTGGACTAGCGGGGGGCGGGGAGCTGTTTTTT.